A selection of T cell receptor beta chains follows, all from one sample in a study of blood T cell repertoires in COVID-19. Sequencing was performed with immunoSEQ multiplex PCR; in TCRdb, only in-frame clones are kept and a portion is missing. Of 150,000 to 200,000 clones detected, 70% to 90% appear once; the ten largest clones hold 2.1%. Specimen: peripheral blood. The receptors here all came from a man between 70 and 80 years old with active or convalescent COVID-19. The CDR3 runs from the conserved cysteine through the conserved F or W. Each record gives: V gene, D gene, J gene, CDR3 protein. D genes are given only for firm matches.

v_gene: TRBV30
d_gene: -
j_gene: TRBJ1-6
CDR3aa: CAWSVLGGSSYNSPLHF

v_gene: TRBV5-8
d_gene: -
j_gene: TRBJ1-2
CDR3aa: CASSQTGQGRYYGYTF

v_gene: TRBV7-2
d_gene: TRBD2
j_gene: TRBJ2-7
CDR3aa: CASSLTSGGPLAYEQYF

v_gene: TRBV10-3
d_gene: TRBD1
j_gene: TRBJ2-1
CDR3aa: CAISDSARAGQGSAEQFF

v_gene: TRBV5-1
d_gene: -
j_gene: TRBJ2-5
CDR3aa: CASSLGGPQETQYF

v_gene: TRBV6-6
d_gene: TRBD1
j_gene: TRBJ2-7
CDR3aa: CASSWGTGGTYEQYF

v_gene: TRBV11-3
d_gene: -
j_gene: TRBJ2-3
CDR3aa: CASSPPRQVLTDTQYF

v_gene: TRBV27
d_gene: TRBD1
j_gene: TRBJ1-6
CDR3aa: CASSIYRGDSPLHF

v_gene: TRBV6-6
d_gene: -
j_gene: TRBJ2-1
CDR3aa: CASSYGGTSLYNEQFF

v_gene: TRBV6-6
d_gene: -
j_gene: TRBJ1-2
CDR3aa: CASSSRDGYTF

v_gene: TRBV7-2
d_gene: TRBD1
j_gene: TRBJ2-2
CDR3aa: CASRLPGGSTGELFF

v_gene: TRBV18
d_gene: -
j_gene: TRBJ1-4
CDR3aa: CASSPRGGATNEKLFF

v_gene: TRBV28
d_gene: -
j_gene: TRBJ1-3
CDR3aa: CASSFRVSGNTIYF

v_gene: TRBV15
d_gene: -
j_gene: TRBJ1-2
CDR3aa: CATSMAPAYYVNYGYTF

v_gene: TRBV4-2
d_gene: -
j_gene: TRBJ2-1
CDR3aa: CASSQVGAAKNNEQFF